This T cell receptor (beta chain) was captured in a study of T cells in tumors after PD-1 blockade. The wider study: Daily vismodegib 150 mg continued in a subset of anti-PD-1-treated patients. On average, peripheral blood gave about 110,000 TCR templates and about 40,000 unique clonotypes. Notes on the study in general: Some novel exhausted tumor clones appeared in pre-treatment blood, suggesting peripheral recruitment.

The protocol was immunoSEQ multiplex PCR, while the TCRdb copy is restricted to in-frame clones and leaves out a portion. The sample holds some 43,000 clones, over 70% seen once. Genomic DNA template from tumor biopsies or peripheral blood, about 616 ng to 6,500 ng input. Trimming left V 2 bases short and J 0 bases short, with 8 bases between. Per the germline V gene, CDR1 is MGHDK and CDR2 is SYGVNS. This CDR3 is built from 15 residues. Regarding this clone: The antigen is not known.

The V and J genes are TRBV25-1 and TRBJ2-1; D uncertain. The receptor comes from a human donor with basal cell carcinoma. The source material was PBMCs, sampled before anti-PD-1 treatment. The CDR3 reads CASSEPYGSYNEQFF. The CDR3, as DNA: TGTGCCAGCAGTGAACCCTATGGCTCCTACAATGAGCAGTTCTTC.